These 7 T cell receptor beta chains share one sample of origin, sequenced in a study of OX40 agonist ivuxolimab in advanced cancers. The data were produced by immunoSEQ multiplex PCR, yet TCRdb's version contains in-frame clones alone and is incomplete. The sample has roughly 80,000 clones; around 84% are singletons. Source: CD4+ or CD8+ T cells sorted from blood, taken in a trial of the OX40 agonist ivuxolimab. The receptors were sampled from an adult with an advanced solid tumor such as melanoma, head and neck, liver or kidney cancer.

This clone was seen only a few times. This rearrangement joins TRBV11-2 to TRBJ1-4; unclear D gene. Trimming cost V 1 base and J 5 bases, with 11 bases left between them. The germline V gene encodes CDR1 SGHAT and CDR2 FQNNGV. CDR3 size: 15 residues. The CDR3 is CASSLGGDLNEKLFF. The CDR3, as DNA: TGTGCCAGCAGCTTAGGAGGCGACCTAAATGAAAAACTGTTTTTT.

The gene calls are TRBV6-1 and TRBJ2-3; D gene uncertain. Germline values: CDR1 MNHNS, CDR2 SASEGT. The CDR3 has 13 amino acids. Trimming removed 6 bases at V and 1 base at J, with 8 bases between. The CDR3 bases are TGTGCCAGCAGACTCGTAGGCACAGATACGCAGTATTTT. It specifies CASRLVGTDTQYF.

The V call is TRBV6-5, the J call TRBJ2-7; tentatively, D is TRBD1 (5 bases). This CDR3 has 14 amino acids. Trimming pared 5 bases from V and 3 bases from J, leaving 14 bases between. The germline CDR1 and CDR2 sequences are MNHEY and SVGAGI. CDR3 residues: CASSPLDSYYEQYF. The DNA for the CDR3 is TGTGCCAGCAGTCCCCTTGACAGCTACTACGAGCAGTACTTC.

The chain uses TRBV4-3 and TRBJ1-1; D gene ambiguous. Trimming stripped 4 bases from V and 3 bases from J, with 9 bases between. There are 13 residues in the CDR3. Germline V CDR1 and CDR2: LGHNA, YSLEER. This CDR3 reads CASSPQRDTEAFF. CDR3 bases: TGCGCCAGCAGCCCACAAAGGGACACTGAAGCTTTCTTT.

The chain recombines TRBV4-2 with TRBJ2-3; 8 positions agree with TRBD2. The CDR3 length is 17 residues. V was clipped by 0 bases and J by 5 bases; unmatched bases: 10. Germline CDR1 and CDR2: LGHNA and YNFKEQ. DNA of the CDR3: TGTGCCAGCAGCCAAGATTCCTGGACTAGCACAGGAGATACGCAGTATTTT. It yields the protein CASSQDSWTSTGDTQYF.

V usage is TRBV7-2 and J usage is TRBJ1-2; TRBD1 is a possible D gene (5 bases). Germline V lookup: CDR1 SGHTA, CDR2 FQGNSA. The CDR3 length is 14 residues. The ends were cut back, 6 bases at V and 3 bases at J, with 14 bases in the middle. The CDR3 reads CASRPMDKYYGYTF. Written as DNA, the CDR3 is TGTGCCAGCAGACCCATGGACAAATACTATGGCTACACCTTC.

CDR3 DNA sequence: TGCAGCGTCGGACAGGGCACAGATACGCAGTATTTT. Translating gives CSVGQGTDTQYF. This chain uses TRBV29-1 with TRBJ2-3, with TRBD1 identical over 7 bases. CDR1 and CDR2 from the germline V gene are SQVTM and ANQGSEA. V dropped 6 bases and J dropped 1; count of bases not matched to a gene: 1. The CDR3 contains 12 residues.